The rows below give T cell receptor beta chains drawn from one sample of a study of tumor-infiltrating lymphocytes in oesophageal squamous cell carcinoma. TCRdb analysed the PCR reads with MiXCR anew, one entry per CDR3 protein. The table includes about 25,000 distinct CDR3 sequences, about 40% detected once. The sequenced sample consisted of esophageal tumor tissue. The receptors were gathered from a male donor with esophageal squamous cell carcinoma. The CDR3 runs from the conserved cysteine through the conserved F or W. The D gene is left open where the match is weak. Expanded clones are given a class, and other clones once, few, many or no size at all.

TRBD2	TRBJ2-7	-	TRBV7-3	CASSLGLAVDTQYF	TGTGCCAGCAGCTTAGGACTAGCGGTGGATACGCAGTACTTC
-	TRBJ2-3	-	TRBV12-3/TRBV12-4	CASSYPGQVNTDTQYF	TGTGCCAGCAGTTACCCCGGACAAGTAAACACAGATACGCAGTATTTT
TRBD2	TRBJ2-5	many	TRBV12-3/TRBV12-4	CASTMGLAGGETQYF	TGTGCCAGCACTATGGGACTAGCGGGAGGAGAGACCCAGTACTTC
TRBD1	TRBJ2-5	-	TRBV6-2/TRBV6-3	CASSYPARTGLEETQYF	TGTGCCAGCAGTTACCCCGCTAGGACAGGTTTGGAAGAGACCCAGTACTTC
-	TRBJ2-1	medium-sized	TRBV7-9	CASSLALSAYNEQFF	TGTGCCAGCAGCTTAGCGCTGTCGGCTTACAATGAGCAGTTCTTC
TRBD1	TRBJ1-2	-	TRBV6-6	CASSAGTGGRGYTF	TGTGCCAGCTCAGCCGGGACAGGGGGTCGTGGCTACACCTTC
-	TRBJ1-1	many	TRBV5-8	CASSLESVWGEAFF	TGTGCCAGCAGCTTGGAATCCGTCTGGGGAGAAGCTTTCTTT
TRBD2	TRBJ2-7	many	TRBV7-2	CASSPRVQSLAGGQYNEQYF	TGTGCCAGCAGCCCTAGGGTACAATCATTAGCGGGGGGGCAGTACAATGAGCAGTACTTC
-	TRBJ1-5	few	TRBV5-6	CASSLWGASNQPQHF	TGTGCCAGCAGCTTGTGGGGGGCGAGCAATCAGCCCCAGCATTTT
-	TRBJ2-1	many	TRBV5-1	CASRSPYNEQFF	TGCGCCAGCAGATCCCCCTACAATGAGCAGTTCTTC
-	TRBJ2-1	-	TRBV11-2	CASSLAPPGMYNEQFF	TGTGCCAGCAGCTTAGCGCCCCCAGGGATGTACAATGAGCAGTTCTTC
-	TRBJ1-1	once	TRBV10-3	CAISESGSAMNTEAFF	TGTGCCATCAGTGAGAGTGGTAGCGCAATGAACACTGAAGCTTTCTTT
-	TRBJ1-1	many	TRBV12-3/TRBV12-4	CASSSQLSVGVLDTEAFF	TGTGCCAGCAGTTCCCAGCTCTCGGTTGGAGTGTTGGACACTGAAGCTTTCTTT
-	TRBJ2-7	many	TRBV15	CATSSPGGRYEQYF	TGTGCCACCAGCAGCCCCGGGGGACGCTACGAGCAGTACTTC
TRBD1	TRBJ2-7	-	TRBV7-6	CASSLDGTVTYEQYF	TGTGCCAGCAGCTTAGACGGGACAGTGACCTACGAGCAGTACTTC
-	TRBJ2-5	many	TRBV6-1	CASSHEEGWETQYF	TGTGCCAGCAGCCACGAGGAGGGGTGGGAGACCCAGTACTTC
TRBD1	TRBJ2-7	few	TRBV19	CASSIEAGGHTYNEQYF	TGTGCCAGTAGTATAGAAGCAGGGGGCCATACCTACAATGAGCAGTACTTC
TRBD1	TRBJ2-5	few	TRBV7-2	CASSLGAGTGQETQYF	TGTGCCAGCAGCTTAGGGGCCGGGACAGGGCAAGAGACCCAGTACTTC